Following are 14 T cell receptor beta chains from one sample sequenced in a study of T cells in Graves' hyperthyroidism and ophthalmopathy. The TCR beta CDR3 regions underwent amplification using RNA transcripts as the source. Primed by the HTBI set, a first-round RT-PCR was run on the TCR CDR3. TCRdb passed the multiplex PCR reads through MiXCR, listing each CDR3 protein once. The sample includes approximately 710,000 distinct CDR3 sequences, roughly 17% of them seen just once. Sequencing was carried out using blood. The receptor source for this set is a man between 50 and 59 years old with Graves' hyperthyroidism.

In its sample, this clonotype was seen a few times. CDR3 nucleotides: TGTGCCAGAGCCGAAGGGACACCAGAAGACCTAAGGGACACTGAAGCTTTCTTT. Its protein is CARAEGTPEDLRDTEAFF. The chain is built from TRBV6-1 and TRBJ1-1, with D possibly being TRBD1 (6 bases). Germline V lookup: CDR1 MNHNS, CDR2 SASEGT. The CDR3 is made up of 18 amino acids. V lost 9 bases to trimming and J lost 3 bases, with 29 bases between them.

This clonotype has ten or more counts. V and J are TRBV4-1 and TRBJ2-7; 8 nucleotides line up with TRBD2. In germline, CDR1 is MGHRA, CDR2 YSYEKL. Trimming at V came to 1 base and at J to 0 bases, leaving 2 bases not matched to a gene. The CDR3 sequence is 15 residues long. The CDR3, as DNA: TGCGCCAGCAGCCAAGGACTAGCGAGCTCCTACGAGCAGTACTTC. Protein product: CASSQGLASSYEQYF.

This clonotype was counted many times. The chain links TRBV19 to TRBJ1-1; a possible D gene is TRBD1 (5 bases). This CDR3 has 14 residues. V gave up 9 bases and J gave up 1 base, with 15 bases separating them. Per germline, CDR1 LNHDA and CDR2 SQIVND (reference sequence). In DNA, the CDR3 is TGTGCCAGCTCTCCGGGGCTGGGGAACACTGAAGCTTTCTTT. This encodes CASSPGLGNTEAFF.

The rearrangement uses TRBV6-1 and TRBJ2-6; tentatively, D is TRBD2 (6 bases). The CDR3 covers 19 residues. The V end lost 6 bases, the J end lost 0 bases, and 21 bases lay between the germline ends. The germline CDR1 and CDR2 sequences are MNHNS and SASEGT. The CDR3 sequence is CASRLVWGDGTSGANVLTF. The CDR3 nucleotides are TGTGCCAGCAGACTAGTTTGGGGGGACGGAACCTCTGGGGCCAACGTCCTGACTTTC.

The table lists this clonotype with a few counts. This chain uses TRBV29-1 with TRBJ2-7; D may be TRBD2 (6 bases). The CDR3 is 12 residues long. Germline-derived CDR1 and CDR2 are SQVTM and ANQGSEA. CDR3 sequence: CAGRGSSYEQYF. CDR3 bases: TGCGCTGGCCGGGGGAGCTCCTACGAGCAGTACTTC.

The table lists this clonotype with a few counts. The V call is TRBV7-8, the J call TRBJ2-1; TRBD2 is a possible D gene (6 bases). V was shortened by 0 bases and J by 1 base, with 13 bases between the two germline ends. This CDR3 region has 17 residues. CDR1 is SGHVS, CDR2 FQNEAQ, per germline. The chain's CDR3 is CASSLAVSSASYNEQFF. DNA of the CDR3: TGTGCCAGCAGCTTAGCGGTGTCTAGCGCGTCCTACAATGAGCAGTTCTTC.

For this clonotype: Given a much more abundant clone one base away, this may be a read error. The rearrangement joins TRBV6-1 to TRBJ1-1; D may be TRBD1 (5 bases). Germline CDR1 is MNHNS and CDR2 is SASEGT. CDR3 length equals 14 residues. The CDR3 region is CANSRQWLDTEAFF. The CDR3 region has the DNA TGTGCCAACAGTAGACAGTGGCTCGACACTGAAGCTTTCTTT.

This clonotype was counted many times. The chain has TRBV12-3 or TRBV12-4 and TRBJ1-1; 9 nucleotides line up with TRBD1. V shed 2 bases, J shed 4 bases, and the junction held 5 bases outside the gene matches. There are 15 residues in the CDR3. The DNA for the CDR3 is TGTGCCAGCAGTTTACGGGACAGGGAGAGCACTGAAGCTTTCTTT. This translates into CASSLRDRESTEAFF.

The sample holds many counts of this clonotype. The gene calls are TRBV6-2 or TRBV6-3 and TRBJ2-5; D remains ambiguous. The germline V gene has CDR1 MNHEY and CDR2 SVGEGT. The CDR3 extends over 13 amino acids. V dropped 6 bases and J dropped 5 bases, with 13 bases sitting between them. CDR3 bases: TGTGCCAGCAGCGTCAATCCTGGGGAGACCCAGTACTTC. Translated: CASSVNPGETQYF.

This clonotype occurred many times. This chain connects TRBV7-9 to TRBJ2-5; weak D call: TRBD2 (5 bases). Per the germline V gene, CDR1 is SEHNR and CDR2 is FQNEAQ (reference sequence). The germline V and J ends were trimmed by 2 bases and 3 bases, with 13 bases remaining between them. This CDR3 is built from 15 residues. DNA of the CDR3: TGTGCCAGCAGCTTATACGGGAACCACAAAGAGACCCAGTACTTC. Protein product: CASSLYGNHKETQYF.

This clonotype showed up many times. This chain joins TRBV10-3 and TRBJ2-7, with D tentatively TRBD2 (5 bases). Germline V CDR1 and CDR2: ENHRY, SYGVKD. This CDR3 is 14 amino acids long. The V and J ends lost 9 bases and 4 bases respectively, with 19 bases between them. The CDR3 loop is CAIKLGSGEYEQYF. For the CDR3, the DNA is TGTGCCATAAAGCTGGGCAGCGGAGAATACGAGCAGTACTTC.

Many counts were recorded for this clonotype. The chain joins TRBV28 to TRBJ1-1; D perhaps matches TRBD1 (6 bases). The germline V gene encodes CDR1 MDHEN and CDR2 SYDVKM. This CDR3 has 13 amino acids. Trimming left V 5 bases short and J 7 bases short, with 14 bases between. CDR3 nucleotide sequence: TGTGCCAGCAGTGAAGACAGGCCCCATGAAGCTTTCTTT. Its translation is CASSEDRPHEAFF. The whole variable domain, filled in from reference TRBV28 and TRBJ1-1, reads DVKVTQSSRYLVKRTGEKVFLECVQDMDHENMFWYRQDPGLGLRLIYFSYDVKMKEKGDIPEGYSVSREKKERFSLILESASTNQTSMYLCASSEDRPHEAFFGQGTRLTVV.

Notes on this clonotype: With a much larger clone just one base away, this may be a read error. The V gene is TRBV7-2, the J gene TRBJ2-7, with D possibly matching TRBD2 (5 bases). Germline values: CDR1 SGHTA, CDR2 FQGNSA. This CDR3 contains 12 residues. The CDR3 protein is CANSLLPGEQYF. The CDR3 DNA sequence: TGTGCCAACAGCCTCTTGCCGGGGGAGCAGTACTTC.

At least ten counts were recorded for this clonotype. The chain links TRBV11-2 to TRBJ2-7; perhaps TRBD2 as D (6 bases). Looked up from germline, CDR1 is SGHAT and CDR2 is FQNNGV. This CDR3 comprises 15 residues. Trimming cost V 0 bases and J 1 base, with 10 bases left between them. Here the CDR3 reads CASSLELAWSYEQYF. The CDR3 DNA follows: TGTGCCAGCAGCTTAGAGCTAGCGTGGTCCTACGAGCAGTACTTC. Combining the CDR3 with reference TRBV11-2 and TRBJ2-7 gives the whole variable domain EAGVAQSPRYKIIEKRQSVAFWCNPISGHATLYWYQQILGQGPKLLIQFQNNGVVDDSQLPKDRFSAERLKGVDSTLKIQPAKLEDSAVYLCASSLELAWSYEQYFGPGTRLTVT.